The clone carrying this T cell receptor (beta chain) was seen a few times. Per the study methods: Reference gene primer amplification in the assay estimated nucleated cell counts. Clones were read by immunoSEQ multiplex PCR, and TCRdb kept only the in-frame ones, dropping some. The DNA gave D and trimming, while V, J and clone size come from that table. This table has roughly 80,000 clones, approximately 76% appearing once. Trimming removed 2 bases at V and 8 bases at J, with 10 bases between. This CDR3 has 13 amino acids. Germline values: CDR1 MNHEY, CDR2 SMNVEV (reference sequence). The data were taken from a study of blood T cell repertoires in COVID-19. Whole-study context: Spain, Italy and the United States supplied samples that represented acute and convalescent COVID-19. Nucleic acid was either cDNA or gDNA, and it came from T cells, B-cell-depleted T cells, or PBMCs.

The V and J genes are TRBV27 and TRBJ1-5; possible D gene TRBD1, 5 bases. The origin of this receptor is a man aged 70 or older with active or convalescent COVID-19. Sequencing input: peripheral blood. The CDR3: CASSLRGGEPQHF. The CDR3 DNA follows: TGTGCCAGCAGTTTAAGGGGAGGGGAGCCCCAGCATTTT.